This T cell receptor beta chain was recorded in a study of CD8+ T cells in alopecia areata (dated by TCRdb to the late 2010s). As for the study more broadly: Treated patients were enrolled in an open-label pilot trial of oral tofacitinib at 5 to 10 mg twice daily for moderate-to-severe alopecia areata. Scalp tissue and sorted CD4+ and CD8+ peripheral blood T cells from patchy and totalis/universalis alopecia areata patients and from healthy controls were covered by human TCRbeta sequencing. TCRbeta CDR3 regions were amplified by immunoSEQ multiplex PCR with 35 Vbeta forward and 13 Jbeta reverse primers. Biopsies were taken from tofacitinib-treated patients at baseline and at 4 and 24 weeks of treatment, and a later scalp biopsy was taken in several of the tofacitinib-treated patients. In both human patients and the C3H/HeJ mouse model, the study applied high-throughput TCRbeta sequencing to look at T cell clonal expansion in alopecia areata. Scalp clonality was compared across normal scalp (n=4), patchy alopecia areata scalp (n=8), and alopecia totalis/universalis scalp (n=8). The RNA source kit depended on sample type: the PAXgene miRNA kit for fixed scalp, the miRNeasy kit for PBMCs, and the RNeasy kit for mouse skin. Disease severity in treated patients was measured with the SALT score, which quantifies the percentage of affected scalp surface area. Tofacitinib was given for 6 to 18 months, followed by 6 months of follow-up off drug to assess delayed response and recurrence. What the authors observed across the whole study: Compared with normal scalp, lesional scalp, particularly in alopecia totalis/universalis, had higher clonality and more expanded CD8+ clones, which suggests antigenic drive. Unlike mouse skin, which is dominated by gammadelta T cells, normal human skin has resident alphabeta T cells that are also sequenced, and this complicates analysis of the scalp TCR repertoire. Shared TCR sequences between patients were less evident than in mice, which may be partly attributable to HLA diversity in the patient population. Tofacitinib significantly decreased scalp clonality and the number of expanded CD8+ clones among the top 100 scalp clones. Because the treated cohort was small and had just a single nonresponder, larger studies are needed to establish links between baseline CD8+ expansion and response. Many expanded lesional clones were found to persist in scalp and blood during tofacitinib treatment, and relapse after treatment cessation may be partly explained by this persistence.

This clone was seen a few times. The specificity of this receptor is unknown. No base quality information exists; no much larger clone differs at one position. The library was made by the immunoSEQ multiplex PCR assay. RNA was extracted from all samples and reverse transcribed into cDNA as template for TCR sequencing. SuperScript III was used to make first-strand cDNA, primed with a 2:1 mix of oligo-dT and random hexamers. Amplification bias was assessed with a synthetic immune receptor repertoire, and residual bias was removed computationally. From the authors' description of their analysis: After raw reads were preprocessed to remove errors, the CDR3 was defined following IMGT conventions as running from the conserved cysteine to phenylalanine. To get clonality, Shannon entropy was normalized by log2 of the number of productive unique TCRs and the result was subtracted from 1. Whether each scalp clone was CD4 or CD8 was inferred by checking scalp TCRbeta sequences against the CD4 and CD8 repertoires from sorted blood. The source is immuneACCESS, and TCRdb retained only in-frame sequences with V and J called. Part of the clones is not carried over; for the studies checked, unresolved V genes explain less than half of this, and the remainder is unexplained. V, J and clone size reflect that table, while D and trimming were determined from the DNA. This sample gives 110,000 or so clones in total; less than 70% of them show up just once. The biggest ten clones account for 3% to 4% of the sample.

The time point label, as the study defines it: 24 weeks on oral tofacitinib. The treatment or condition label for this specimen denotes: oral pan-JAK inhibitor, 5-10 mg twice daily. Lesional scalp punch biopsies and peripheral blood were collected from alopecia areata patients. PBMCs were isolated by density centrifugation and stained for CD3, CD4 and CD8, after which CD4+ and CD8+ T cells were sorted on a FACSAria. The TCR was taken from a human donor with alopecia areata. Sequencing was performed on CD4+ T cells sorted from blood, taken at week 24, from a patient treated with tofacitinib.

CDR3 sequence: CAISDSNIYYEQYF. The bases are TGTGCCATCAGTGACTCTAACATTTACTACGAGCAGTACTTC. This chain is built from TRBV10-3 and TRBJ2-7; confidence is insufficient to name the D gene. Based on the germline V gene, the CDR1 and CDR2 sequences are ENHRY and SYGVKD. The CDR3 runs 14 residues from the cysteine to the phenylalanine. Only the CDR3 portion is preserved as DNA: 42 bases, with reading frame beginning at the first base. A distance of 12 bases separates the germline ends of V and J, which lose 3 bases and 3 bases respectively.